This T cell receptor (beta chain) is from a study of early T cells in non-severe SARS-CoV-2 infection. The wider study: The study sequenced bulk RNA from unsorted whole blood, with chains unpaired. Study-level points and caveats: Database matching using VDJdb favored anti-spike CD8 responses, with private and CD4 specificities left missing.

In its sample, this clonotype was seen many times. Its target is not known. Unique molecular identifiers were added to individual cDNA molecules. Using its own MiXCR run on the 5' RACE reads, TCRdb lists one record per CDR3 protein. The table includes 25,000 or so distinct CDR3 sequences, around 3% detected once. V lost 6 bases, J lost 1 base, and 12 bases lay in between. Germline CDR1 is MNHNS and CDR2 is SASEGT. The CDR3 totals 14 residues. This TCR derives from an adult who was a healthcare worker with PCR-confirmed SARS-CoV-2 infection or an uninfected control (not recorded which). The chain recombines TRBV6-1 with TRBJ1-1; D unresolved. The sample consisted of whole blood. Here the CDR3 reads CASRPVQTNTEAFF. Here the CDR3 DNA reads TGTGCCAGCAGACCAGTACAGACGAACACTGAAGCTTTCTTT.